These 23 T cell receptor beta chains were sequenced from one sample in a study of T cells in Graves' hyperthyroidism and ophthalmopathy (dated by TCRdb to between 2018 and 2021). Libraries were constructed by multiplex PCR. The listed sequencing device is Illumina HiSeq 2000. The TCR beta CDR3 regions were amplified from the RNA transcripts. A first-round RT-PCR of the TCR CDR3 used the HTBI primer set with the Qiagen OneStep RT-PCR kit. In-frame beta chains were kept once TCRdb had trimmed the public reads at Q25 with fastp and called clones with MiXCR. Every entry covers one CDR3 protein and lists the most common genes and DNA from its rows. The sample table holds a few hundred thousand distinct CDR3 sequences, of which approximately 15% were seen once. 15% to 20% of the sample is in the top ten clones. The sequenced material came from blood. The receptors were sampled from a woman aged 18-29 years with Graves' hyperthyroidism.

This clonotype showed up just a few times. The chain carries TRBV6-1 and TRBJ2-2; D is uncertain. CDR1 is MNHNS and CDR2 is SASEGT in the germline V gene. This CDR3 has 14 residues. Trimming cost V 5 bases and J 6 bases, with 13 bases left between them. The CDR3 protein is CASSPSGLAGELFF. DNA of the CDR3: TGTGCCAGCAGTCCTTCGGGTCTAGCCGGGGAGCTGTTTTTT.

CDR3 nucleotide sequence: TGCGCCACATCTTTAGGTGGGGGCTACGAGCAGTACTTC. The encoded protein is CATSLGGGYEQYF. This chain links TRBV5-1 with TRBJ2-7; D tentatively reads TRBD1 or TRBD2 (5 bases each). V lost 9 bases, J lost 3 bases, and 16 bases lay in between. In germline, CDR1 is SGHRS, CDR2 YFSETQ. CDR3 length: 13 residues.

Concerning this clonotype itself: This may be a read error, as it is one base from a much larger clone. The chain uses TRBV20-1 and TRBJ1-5; no firm D call. CDR1 is DFQATT and CDR2 is SNEGSKA in the germline V gene (reference sequence). This CDR3 is built from 14 residues. V was trimmed by 2 bases and J by 5 bases, leaving 13 bases between them. CDR3 protein: CSARRPRSDQPQHF. For the CDR3, the DNA is TGCAGTGCTAGAAGGCCCCGGAGCGATCAGCCCCAGCATTTT.

This clonotype was picked up many times. The chain combines TRBV6-1 with TRBJ2-3; D perhaps matches TRBD1 (5 bases). From germline, CDR1 is MNHNS and CDR2 SASEGT. V lost 6 bases and J 6 bases, leaving 19 bases between the germline ends. The CDR3 has 15 amino acids. Written as DNA, the CDR3 is TGTGCCAGCAGACCAATTACAGGACCCGGGGATACGCAGTATTTT. Encoded protein: CASRPITGPGDTQYF.

The V call is TRBV11-2, the J call TRBJ1-2; D is uncertain. CDR3 length equals 15 residues. The V gene's germline CDR1 is SGHAT and CDR2 FQNNGV. V shed 1 base and J shed 4 bases, with 13 bases lying between them. This chain's CDR3 is CASSLVAARSYGYTF. CDR3 in DNA: TGTGCCAGCAGCTTAGTAGCGGCTAGGAGCTATGGCTACACCTTC.

The chain carries TRBV20-1 and TRBJ1-2; D possibly corresponds to TRBD1 (5 bases). Per germline, CDR1 DFQATT and CDR2 SNEGSKA (reference sequence). V was cut by 6 bases and J by 4 bases, with 15 bases left in between. This CDR3 contains 13 residues. The CDR3 DNA reads as TGCAGTGCGGGTCGACAGAAGGCCTATGGCTACACCTTC. Residues: CSAGRQKAYGYTF.

The V call is TRBV5-1, the J call TRBJ2-2; D perhaps matches TRBD2 (5 bases). CDR3 size: 13 residues. Trimming took 2 bases from V and 6 from J, leaving 8 bases between them. Per the germline V gene, CDR1 is SGHRS and CDR2 is YFSETQ. The CDR3 sequence: CASSLKAAGELFF. The CDR3 DNA follows: TGCGCCAGCAGCTTAAAAGCGGCCGGGGAGCTGTTTTTT.

There are many counts of this clonotype. This chain joins TRBV19 and TRBJ2-1, with a possible D match to TRBD1 (6 bases). The V end lost 1 base, the J end lost 6 bases, and 13 bases lay between the germline ends. The CDR3 is 15 residues long. Germline V gives CDR1 LNHDA, CDR2 SQIVND (reference sequence). CDR3 coding DNA: TGTGCCAGTAGTATAGTAGAACAGGGTACCAATGAGCAGTTCTTC. Its protein is CASSIVEQGTNEQFF.

This clonotype was seen ten or more times. The rearrangement joins TRBV6-2 or TRBV6-3 to TRBJ1-1, with D possibly matching TRBD1 (6 bases). The CDR3 covers 12 residues. The ends were cut back, 2 bases at V and 6 bases at J, with 7 bases in the middle. The germline gives CDR1 MNHEY, CDR2 SVGEGT. CDR3: CASSYRGAEAFF. The CDR3 DNA is TGTGCCAGCAGTTACAGGGGGGCTGAAGCTTTCTTT.

The chain has TRBV12-3 or TRBV12-4 and TRBJ2-1; the match to TRBD1 covers 10 bases. The trim removed 5 bases at V and 12 bases at J, leaving 10 bases unmatched. CDR3 length: 14 residues. This chain's CDR3 is CASSPGQGTKTQFF. In DNA form, the CDR3 reads TGTGCCAGCAGTCCGGGACAGGGGACCAAAACGCAGTTCTTC.

Turning to this clonotype: This may be a read error: a much more frequent sequence differs by one nucleotide. This sequence joins TRBV19 and TRBJ2-2; weak D call: TRBD1 (6 bases). Trimming shortened V by 4 bases and J by 7 bases, and 13 bases separated the two germline ends. Looked up from germline, CDR1 is LNHDA and CDR2 is SQIVND (reference sequence). This CDR3 contains 14 residues. CDR3 sequence: CASSTGAGVGELFF. CDR3 coding DNA: TGTGCCAGTAGTACCGGGGCAGGGGTCGGGGAGCTGTTTTTT.

The chain links TRBV19 to TRBJ2-2, with D uncertain. V shed 6 bases and J shed 6 bases, with 5 bases lying between them. Germline CDR1 LNHDA, CDR2 SQIVND (reference sequence). The CDR3 consists of 11 residues. The CDR3 region has the DNA TGTGCCAGTAGGTACTCCGGGGAGCTGTTTTTT. Translated: CASRYSGELFF.

A note on this clonotype: A much bigger clone sits one base away, suggesting this may be a read error. The gene calls are TRBV12-5 and TRBJ2-1, with 11 bases that match TRBD1. The CDR3 is made up of 15 amino acids. Germline trimming cut 5 bases from V and 8 bases from J; bases unmatched to any gene: 8. The germline V gene has CDR1 LGHNT and CDR2 FRNRAP. CDR3 bases: TGTGCTAGTGGTGCCGGGACAGGGGGTGCACATGAGCAGTTCTTC. Protein sequence: CASGAGTGGAHEQFF.

A few counts support this clonotype. The chain combines TRBV4-1 with TRBJ1-2; D is possibly TRBD1 (6 bases). Trimming cost V 1 base and J 4 bases, with 16 bases left between them. Germline V gene sequence: CDR1 MGHRA, CDR2 YSYEKL. This CDR3 has 16 residues. Written as DNA, the CDR3 is TGCGCCAGCAGCCAAGTTACAGGGAGCGCTACCTATGGCTACACCTTC. Its protein is CASSQVTGSATYGYTF.

The chain has TRBV20-1 and TRBJ2-7; TRBD2 matches at 8 bases. The CDR3 has 16 amino acids. The V and J ends lost 0 bases and 4 bases, in that order; junction bases with no gene match: 11. Per germline, CDR1 DFQATT and CDR2 SNEGSKA (reference sequence). CDR3 sequence (DNA): TGCAGTGCTAGAGATAGCGGGGACCGCTGGAATTACGAGCAGTACTTC. Amino acid sequence: CSARDSGDRWNYEQYF.

This clonotype was seen at least ten times. This chain links TRBV27 with TRBJ1-6; D gene ambiguous. The length of the CDR3 is 16 residues. With 7 bases removed from V and 0 bases from J, the gap between germline ends came to 13 bases. The germline V gene encodes CDR1 MNHEY and CDR2 SMNVEV (reference sequence). CDR3: CASTVRGSSYNSPLHF. The DNA of the CDR3 is TGTGCCAGCACCGTTCGGGGTAGCTCCTATAATTCACCCCTCCACTTT.

This clonotype was picked up many times. V gene TRBV3-1 combines with J gene TRBJ2-3; D uncertain. There are 16 residues in the CDR3. Germline V gives CDR1 LGHDT, CDR2 YNNKEL (reference sequence). The ends were cut back, 0 bases at V and 6 bases at J, with 16 bases in the middle. As DNA, the CDR3 is TGTGCCAGCAGCCAAGAGGTGGGGTCCTGGGCGGATACGCAGTATTTT. Amino acid sequence: CASSQEVGSWADTQYF.

At least ten counts were recorded for this clonotype. The chain couples TRBV11-2 to TRBJ2-1, with D uncertain. The V end lost 5 bases, the J end lost 6 bases, and 11 bases lay between the germline ends. Per the germline V gene, CDR1 is SGHAT and CDR2 is FQNNGV. This CDR3 has 13 amino acids. The chain's CDR3 is CASSLGPTNEQFF. CDR3 DNA: TGTGCCAGCAGCCTAGGGCCGACCAATGAGCAGTTCTTC. Based on the CDR3 plus reference TRBV11-2 and TRBJ2-1, the full variable domain is EAGVAQSPRYKIIEKRQSVAFWCNPISGHATLYWYQQILGQGPKLLIQFQNNGVVDDSQLPKDRFSAERLKGVDSTLKIQPAKLEDSAVYLCASSLGPTNEQFFGPGTRLTVL.

This clonotype was observed at least ten times. This chain uses TRBV11-2 with TRBJ2-1; TRBD2 matches 9 bases. CDR1 and CDR2 (germline): SGHAT, FQNNGV. Trimming took 3 bases from V and 6 from J; bases not matched to a gene: 6. This CDR3 is 15 amino acids long. CDR3 coding DNA: TGTGCCAGCAGCTTCGAGGGCGGGAGGGGCAATGAGCAGTTCTTC. This codes for CASSFEGGRGNEQFF.

To note about this clonotype: A read error is possible here, since a much larger clone lies one base away. Since no conserved phenylalanine or tryptophan closes the CDR3, a read error is the likely cause. The V gene is TRBV12-3 or TRBV12-4, the J gene TRBJ2-1; tentatively, D is TRBD1 (5 bases). V lost 6 bases to trimming and J lost 4 bases, with 16 bases between them. This CDR3 is 15 amino acids long. This chain's CDR3 is CASSPIRTPYNEQFC. CDR3 DNA sequence: TGTGCCAGCAGCCCAATCAGGACACCTTACAATGAGCAGTTCTGC.

This CDR3 is CAISVLGANTEAFF. The CDR3 DNA reads TGTGCCATCAGTGTGTTAGGGGCGAACACTGAAGCTTTCTTT. V usage is TRBV10-3 and J usage is TRBJ1-1, with D maybe TRBD1 (5 bases). Trimming stripped 4 bases from V and 1 base from J, with 10 bases between. The length of the CDR3 is 14 residues. From germline, CDR1 is ENHRY and CDR2 SYGVKD.

Only a few counts were recorded for this clonotype. The V gene is TRBV13, the J gene TRBJ2-7, with 7 bases that match TRBD2. This CDR3 has 13 residues. Trimming took 5 bases from V and 4 from J; bases not matched to a gene: 5. Germline assignment: CDR1 PRHDT and CDR2 FYEKMQ (reference sequence). The CDR3: CASSLAAQYEQYF. As DNA, the CDR3 is TGTGCCAGCAGCCTAGCGGCTCAATACGAGCAGTACTTC. Full variable domain (missing parts from reference TRBV13 and TRBJ2-7): AAGVIQSPRHLIKEKRETATLKCYPIPRHDTVYWYQQGPGQDPQFLISFYEKMQSDKGSIPDRFSAQQFSDYHSELNMSSLELGDSALYFCASSLAAQYEQYFGPGTRLTVT.

This clonotype was observed many times. This chain joins TRBV20-1 and TRBJ2-7; D gene ambiguous. The V end was cut by 2 bases, the J end by 2 bases, with 16 bases between. CDR1 and CDR2 from the germline V gene are DFQATT and SNEGSKA (reference sequence). The CDR3 has 15 residues. CDR3 nucleotide sequence: TGCAGTGCTAGACCCTCGACGCAACGGACCTACGAGCAGTACTTC. Its translation: CSARPSTQRTYEQYF.